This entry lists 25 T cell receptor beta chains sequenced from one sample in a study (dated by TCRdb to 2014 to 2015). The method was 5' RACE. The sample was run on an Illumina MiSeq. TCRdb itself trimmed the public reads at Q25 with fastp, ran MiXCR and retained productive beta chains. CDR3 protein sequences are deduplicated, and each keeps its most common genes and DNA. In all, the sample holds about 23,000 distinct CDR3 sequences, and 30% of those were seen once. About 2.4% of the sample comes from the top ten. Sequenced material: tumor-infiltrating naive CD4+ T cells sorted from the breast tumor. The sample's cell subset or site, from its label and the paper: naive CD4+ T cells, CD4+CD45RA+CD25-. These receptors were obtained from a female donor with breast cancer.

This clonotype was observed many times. This CDR3 is CASSLTSGYTGELFF. CDR3 bases: TGTGCCAGCAGCTTAACTAGCGGATACACCGGGGAGCTGTTTTTT. The V and J genes are TRBV7-3 and TRBJ2-2, with D possibly being TRBD2 (6 bases). Germline CDR1 and CDR2: SGHTA and FQGTGA. Trimming shortened V by 0 bases and J by 3 bases, and 8 bases separated the two germline ends. The CDR3 runs to 15 residues.

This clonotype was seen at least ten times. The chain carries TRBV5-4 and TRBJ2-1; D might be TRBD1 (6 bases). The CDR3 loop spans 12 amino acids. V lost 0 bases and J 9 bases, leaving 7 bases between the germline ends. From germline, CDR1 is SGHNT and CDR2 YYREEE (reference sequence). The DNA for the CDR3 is TGTGCCAGCAGCTTGGAGGGGGTTGAGCAGTTCTTC. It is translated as CASSLEGVEQFF.

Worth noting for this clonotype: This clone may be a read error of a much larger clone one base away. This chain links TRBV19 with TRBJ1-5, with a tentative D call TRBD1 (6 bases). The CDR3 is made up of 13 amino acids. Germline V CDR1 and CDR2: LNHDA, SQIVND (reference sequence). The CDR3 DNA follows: TGTGCCAGTACAGGGGATAGCAATCAGCCCCTGCATTTT. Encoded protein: CASTGDSNQPLHF.

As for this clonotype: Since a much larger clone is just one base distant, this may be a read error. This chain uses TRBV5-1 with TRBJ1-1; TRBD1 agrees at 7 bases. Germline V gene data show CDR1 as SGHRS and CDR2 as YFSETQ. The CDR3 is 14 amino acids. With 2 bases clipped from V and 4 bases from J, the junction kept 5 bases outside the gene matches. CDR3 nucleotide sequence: TGCGCCAGCAGCTTACTTTCAGGGGGCACTGAAGCTTTCTTT. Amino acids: CASSLLSGGTEAFF.

CDR3 sequence reads: CASSSTRTGGRPYEQYF. CDR3 nucleotides: TGTGCCAGCAGTTCTACCCGGACGGGGGGACGACCCTACGAGCAGTACTTC. The chain links TRBV7-9 to TRBJ2-7, with 7 bases identical to TRBD2. The length of the CDR3 is 17 residues. Per the germline V gene, CDR1 is SEHNR and CDR2 is FQNEAQ (reference sequence). V was pared by 6 bases and J by 2 bases, with 16 bases of the junction left unmatched.

CDR3 sequence reads: CASSPWGLAGDNEQFF. The CDR3 DNA is TGCGCCAGCAGCCCCTGGGGACTAGCGGGAGACAATGAGCAGTTCTTC. The J gene is TRBJ2-1, the V gene TRBV5-1; 14 nucleotides line up with TRBD2. Germline V lookup: CDR1 SGHRS, CDR2 YFSETQ. V was clipped by 4 bases and J by 5 bases; unmatched bases: 5. The CDR3 has 16 amino acids.

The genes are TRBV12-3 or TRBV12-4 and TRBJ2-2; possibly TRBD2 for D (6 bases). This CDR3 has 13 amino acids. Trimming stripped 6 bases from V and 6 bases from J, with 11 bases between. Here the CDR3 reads CASRDSGAGELFF. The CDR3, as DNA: TGTGCCAGCAGGGACTCGGGGGCCGGGGAGCTGTTTTTT.

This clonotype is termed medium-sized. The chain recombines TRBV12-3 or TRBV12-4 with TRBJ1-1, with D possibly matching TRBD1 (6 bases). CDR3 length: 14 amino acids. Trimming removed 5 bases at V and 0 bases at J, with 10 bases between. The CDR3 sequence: CASSNRDVNTEAFF. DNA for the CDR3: TGTGCCAGCAGTAACAGGGATGTGAACACTGAAGCTTTCTTT.

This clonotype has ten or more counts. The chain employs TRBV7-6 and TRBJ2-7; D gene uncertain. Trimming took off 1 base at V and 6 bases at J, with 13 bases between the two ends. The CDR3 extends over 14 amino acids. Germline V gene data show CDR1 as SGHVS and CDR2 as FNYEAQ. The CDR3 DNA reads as TGTGCCAGCAGCTTAGGGAATAGCCCTTCCGAGCAGTACTTC. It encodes CASSLGNSPSEQYF.

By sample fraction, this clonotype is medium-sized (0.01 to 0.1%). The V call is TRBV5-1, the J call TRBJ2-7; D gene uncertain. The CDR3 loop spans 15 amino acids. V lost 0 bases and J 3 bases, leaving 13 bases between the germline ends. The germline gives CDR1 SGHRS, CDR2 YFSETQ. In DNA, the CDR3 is TGCGCCAGCAGCTTGGTAGGATTTTTAGACTACGAGCAGTACTTC. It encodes CASSLVGFLDYEQYF.

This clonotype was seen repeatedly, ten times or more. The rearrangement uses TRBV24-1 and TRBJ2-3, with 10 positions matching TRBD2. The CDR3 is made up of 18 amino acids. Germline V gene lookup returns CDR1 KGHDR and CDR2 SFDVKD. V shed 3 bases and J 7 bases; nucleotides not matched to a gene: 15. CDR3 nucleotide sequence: TGTGCCACCAGTGATGAAGCTAGCGGGGGCCCCTATTTTAATACGCAGTATTTT. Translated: CATSDEASGGPYFNTQYF.

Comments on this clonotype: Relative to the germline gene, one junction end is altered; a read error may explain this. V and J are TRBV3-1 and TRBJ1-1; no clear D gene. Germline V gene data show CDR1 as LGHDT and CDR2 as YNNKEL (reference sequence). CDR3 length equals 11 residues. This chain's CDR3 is CASSQTNEALF. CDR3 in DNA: TGTGCCAGCAGCCAGACGAATGAAGCTCTCTTT.

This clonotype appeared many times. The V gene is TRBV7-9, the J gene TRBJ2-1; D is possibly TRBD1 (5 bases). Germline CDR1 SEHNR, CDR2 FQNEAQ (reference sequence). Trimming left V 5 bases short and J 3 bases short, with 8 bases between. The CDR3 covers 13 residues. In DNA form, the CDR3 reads TGTGCCAGCAGCCCTCAGGGCTACAATGAGCAGTTCTTC. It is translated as CASSPQGYNEQFF.

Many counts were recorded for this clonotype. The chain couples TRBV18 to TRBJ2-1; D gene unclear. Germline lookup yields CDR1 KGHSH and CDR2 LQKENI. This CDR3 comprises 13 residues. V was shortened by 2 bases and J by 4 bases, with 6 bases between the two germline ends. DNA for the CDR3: TGTGCCAGCTCACCATACCAATACAATGAGCAGTTCTTC. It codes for CASSPYQYNEQFF. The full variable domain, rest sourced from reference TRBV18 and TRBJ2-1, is NAGVMQNPRHLVRRRGQEARLRCSPMKGHSHVYWYRQLPEEGLKFMVYLQKENIIDESGMPKERFSAEFPKEGPSILRIQQVVRGDSAAYFCASSPYQYNEQFFGPGTRLTVL.

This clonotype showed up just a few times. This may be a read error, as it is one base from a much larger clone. In nucleotides, the CDR3 is TGCAGTGCACGGGGAGGAAATTCACCCCTCCACTTT. Translation gives CSARGGNSPLHF. This chain joins TRBV20-1 and TRBJ1-6; D gene uncertain. Germline V lookup: CDR1 DFQATT, CDR2 SNEGSKA (reference sequence). CDR3 length: 12 amino acids. Trimming stripped 6 bases from V and 7 bases from J, with 10 bases between.

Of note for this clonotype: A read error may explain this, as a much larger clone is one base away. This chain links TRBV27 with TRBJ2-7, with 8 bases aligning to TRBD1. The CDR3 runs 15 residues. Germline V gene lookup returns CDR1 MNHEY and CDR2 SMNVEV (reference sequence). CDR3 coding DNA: TGTGCCAGCAGTTTAGGGCCAGGGGGCGAGTACGGGCAGTACTTC. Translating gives CASSLGPGGEYGQYF.

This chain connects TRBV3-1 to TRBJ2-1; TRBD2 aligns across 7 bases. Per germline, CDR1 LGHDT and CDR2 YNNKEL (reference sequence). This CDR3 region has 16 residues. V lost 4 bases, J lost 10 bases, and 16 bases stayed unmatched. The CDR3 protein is CASSPPQRGRSGEQFF. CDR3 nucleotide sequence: TGTGCCAGCAGCCCACCCCAGCGCGGGAGATCTGGCGAGCAGTTCTTC.

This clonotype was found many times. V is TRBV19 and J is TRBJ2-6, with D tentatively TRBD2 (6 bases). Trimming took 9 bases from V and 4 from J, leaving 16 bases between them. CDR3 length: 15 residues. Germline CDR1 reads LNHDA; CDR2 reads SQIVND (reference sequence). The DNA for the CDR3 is TGTGCCAGCAAAACTGGGGGGAGCGGGGCCAACGTCCTGACTTTC. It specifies CASKTGGSGANVLTF.

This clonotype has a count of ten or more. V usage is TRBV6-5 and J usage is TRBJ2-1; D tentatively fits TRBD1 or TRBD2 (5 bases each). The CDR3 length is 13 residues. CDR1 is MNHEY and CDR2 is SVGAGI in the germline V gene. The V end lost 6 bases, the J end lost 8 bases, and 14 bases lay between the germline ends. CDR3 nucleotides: TGTGCCAGCAGCACGGGGCCCCAGGATGAGCAGTTCTTC. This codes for CASSTGPQDEQFF.

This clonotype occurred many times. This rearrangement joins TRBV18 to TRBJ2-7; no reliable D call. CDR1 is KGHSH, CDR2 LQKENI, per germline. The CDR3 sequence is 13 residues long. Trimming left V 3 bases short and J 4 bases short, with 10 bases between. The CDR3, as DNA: TGTGCCAGCTCACCCTTGGACCGGTACGAGCAGTACTTC. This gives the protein CASSPLDRYEQYF.

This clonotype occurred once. The DNA of the CDR3 is TGTGCCAGCAATGGACAGGGTAGCGGAGCTTTCTTT. Its translation: CASNGQGSGAFF. The chain has TRBV12-3 or TRBV12-4 and TRBJ1-1, with 8 positions matching TRBD1. The CDR3 consists of 12 residues. V was clipped by 7 bases and J by 10 bases; unmatched bases: 8.

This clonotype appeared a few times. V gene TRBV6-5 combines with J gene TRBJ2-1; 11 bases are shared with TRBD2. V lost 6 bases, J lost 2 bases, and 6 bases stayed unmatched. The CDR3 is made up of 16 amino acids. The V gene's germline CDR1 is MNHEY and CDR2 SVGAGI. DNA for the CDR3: TGTGCCAGCAGGCAGACTAGCGGGGTTGCCTACAATGAGCAGTTCTTC. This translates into CASRQTSGVAYNEQFF.

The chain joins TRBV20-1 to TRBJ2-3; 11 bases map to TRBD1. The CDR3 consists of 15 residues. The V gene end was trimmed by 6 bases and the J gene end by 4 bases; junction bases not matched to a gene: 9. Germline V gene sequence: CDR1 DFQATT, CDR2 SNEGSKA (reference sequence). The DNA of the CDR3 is TGCAGTGCACCTGGACAGGGGGCGCGCTCAGATACGCAGTATTTT. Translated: CSAPGQGARSDTQYF.

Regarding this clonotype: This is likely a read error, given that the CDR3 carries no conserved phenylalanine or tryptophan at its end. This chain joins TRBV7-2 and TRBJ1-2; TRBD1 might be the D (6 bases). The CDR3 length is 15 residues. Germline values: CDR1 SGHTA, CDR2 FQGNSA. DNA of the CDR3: TGTGCCAGCGGCTTAACGCCAGGGGCAACCTATGGCTACACCCTC. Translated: CASGLTPGATYGYTL.

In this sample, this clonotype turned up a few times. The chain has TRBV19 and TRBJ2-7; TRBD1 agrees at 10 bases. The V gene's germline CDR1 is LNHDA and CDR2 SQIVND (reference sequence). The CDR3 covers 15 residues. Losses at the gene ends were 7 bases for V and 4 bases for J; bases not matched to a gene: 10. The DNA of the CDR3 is TGTGCCAGTACCCCAACGGGACAGGGGAGGTACGAGCAGTACTTC. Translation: CASTPTGQGRYEQYF.